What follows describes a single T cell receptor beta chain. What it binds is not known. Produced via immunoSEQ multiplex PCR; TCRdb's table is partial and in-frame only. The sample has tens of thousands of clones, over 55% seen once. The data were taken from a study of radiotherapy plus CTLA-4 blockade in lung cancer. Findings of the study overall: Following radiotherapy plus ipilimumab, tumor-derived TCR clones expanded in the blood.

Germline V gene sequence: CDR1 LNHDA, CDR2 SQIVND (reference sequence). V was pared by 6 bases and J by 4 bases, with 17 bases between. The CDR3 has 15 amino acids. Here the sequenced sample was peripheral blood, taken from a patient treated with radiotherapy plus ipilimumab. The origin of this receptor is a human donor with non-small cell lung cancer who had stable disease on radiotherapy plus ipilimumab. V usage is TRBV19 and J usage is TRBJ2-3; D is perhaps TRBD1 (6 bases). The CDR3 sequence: CASREGGFYSDTQYF. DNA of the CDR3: TGTGCCAGTAGGGAAGGGGGATTTTACTCAGATACGCAGTATTTT.